A selection of T cell receptor beta chains follows, all from one sample in a study of blood T cell repertoires in COVID-19. Profiled with immunoSEQ multiplex PCR; TCRdb holds only in-frame clones, not every one. Seen here are about 200,000 clones, less than 90% observed once, and the top ten hold more than 0.7%. Sequences were obtained from peripheral blood. These receptors originate from a woman aged 70-85 years with acute or convalescent COVID-19. CDR3s include the opening cysteine and the closing phenylalanine or tryptophan. A D gene is named only where the DNA matches it firmly. Some rows have no size entry. The others give once, few or many, or a class for an expanded clone.

J: TRBJ2-3; size: NA; V: TRBV6-6; D: NA; CDR3: CASRTGRKASTDTQYF; DNA: TGTGCCAGCAGGACTGGCCGGAAAGCTAGCACAGATACGCAGTATTTT
J: TRBJ1-2; size: NA; V: TRBV6-5; D: NA; CDR3: CASTLASYGYTF; DNA: TGTGCCAGCACCCTTGCTAGCTATGGCTACACCTTC
J: TRBJ1-1; size: NA; V: TRBV28; D: TRBD1; CDR3: CATGDQGAGTEAFF; DNA: TGTGCCACAGGAGATCAGGGGGCAGGCACTGAAGCTTTCTTT
J: TRBJ1-3; size: NA; V: TRBV18; D: NA; CDR3: CASYTEIGNTIYF; DNA: TGTGCCAGCTACACAGAGATTGGAAACACCATATATTTT
J: TRBJ1-5; size: NA; V: TRBV19; D: TRBD1; CDR3: CASTGLGGTGVGNQPQHF; DNA: TGTGCCAGTACCGGATTGGGGGGGACAGGGGTCGGCAATCAGCCCCAGCATTTT
J: TRBJ1-1; size: NA; V: TRBV19; D: NA; CDR3: CASTASPSNTEAFF; DNA: TGTGCCAGTACCGCTTCCCCGAGTAACACTGAAGCTTTCTTT
J: TRBJ1-2; size: few; V: TRBV2; D: NA; CDR3: CASIPGGSGGYTF; DNA: TGTGCCAGCATACCGGGGGGGTCGGGTGGCTACACCTTC
J: TRBJ1-3; size: NA; V: TRBV5-1; D: TRBD1; CDR3: CASSLWTGVGNTIYF; DNA: TGCGCCAGCAGCCTTTGGACAGGGGTTGGAAACACCATATATTTT
J: TRBJ2-1; size: NA; V: TRBV19; D: NA; CDR3: CASSLPQGISNEQFF; DNA: TGTGCCAGTAGCCTACCCCAGGGAATCAGCAATGAGCAGTTCTTC
J: TRBJ2-7; size: NA; V: TRBV28; D: NA; CDR3: CASSLLGAQGYEQYF; DNA: TGTGCCAGCAGTTTATTGGGGGCGCAGGGCTACGAGCAGTACTTC
J: TRBJ1-2; size: NA; V: TRBV7-9; D: TRBD1; CDR3: CASSSEVDRDGYTF; DNA: TGTGCCAGCAGCTCCGAAGTGGACAGGGATGGCTACACCTTC
J: TRBJ1-1; size: NA; V: TRBV27; D: NA; CDR3: CASSSSGVGKAFF; DNA: TGTGCCAGCAGTTCTTCAGGGGTAGGCAAAGCTTTCTTT
J: TRBJ1-5; size: few; V: TRBV7-2; D: TRBD1; CDR3: CASSERQGRQPQHF; DNA: TGTGCCAGCAGCGAGAGACAGGGTCGGCAGCCCCAGCATTTT
J: TRBJ1-5; size: NA; V: TRBV25-1; D: NA; CDR3: CASGDIPNQPQHF; DNA: TGTGCCAGCGGCGACATTCCCAATCAGCCCCAGCATTTT
J: TRBJ1-5; size: NA; V: TRBV19; D: TRBD1; CDR3: CASLIGAGQGMNSNQPQHF; DNA: TGTGCCAGTCTCATAGGGGCCGGACAGGGGATGAATAGCAATCAGCCCCAGCATTTT
J: TRBJ1-2; size: once; V: TRBV18; D: TRBD1; CDR3: CASSPVPGQGFLFGYTF; DNA: TGTGCCAGCTCACCGGTACCGGGACAGGGCTTCCTTTTTGGCTACACCTTC
J: TRBJ1-3; size: NA; V: TRBV7-9; D: TRBD1; CDR3: CASSPRDRGTGNTIYF; DNA: TGTGCCAGCAGCCCCCGGGACAGGGGGACTGGAAACACCATATATTTT
J: TRBJ2-7; size: NA; V: TRBV5-1; D: TRBD2; CDR3: CASTPGGSSYEQYF; DNA: TGCGCCAGCACCCCGGGAGGGAGCTCCTACGAGCAGTACTTC
J: TRBJ2-7; size: once; V: TRBV6-4; D: NA; CDR3: CASSDSTGEKLGYEQYF; DNA: TGTGCCAGCAGTGACTCGACGGGGGAGAAGCTCGGGTACGAGCAGTACTTC
J: TRBJ2-7; size: NA; V: TRBV28; D: NA; CDR3: CASRVTGVDEQYF; DNA: TGTGCCAGCAGGGTAACAGGTGTCGACGAGCAGTACTTC
J: TRBJ2-7; size: NA; V: TRBV29-1; D: TRBD2; CDR3: CSVIGTRTSGRSSEQYF; DNA: TGCAGCGTCATCGGGACAAGGACTAGCGGGAGGTCGAGCGAGCAGTACTTC
J: TRBJ1-6; size: NA; V: TRBV6-2/TRBV6-3; D: NA; CDR3: CASSYRDRPRNSPLHF; DNA: TGTGCCAGCAGTTACCGTGACAGACCTCGAAATTCACCCCTCCACTTT
J: TRBJ2-5; size: NA; V: TRBV28; D: TRBD1; CDR3: CASRPPGQGRETQYF; DNA: TGTGCCAGCAGACCTCCTGGACAGGGAAGGGAGACCCAGTACTTC